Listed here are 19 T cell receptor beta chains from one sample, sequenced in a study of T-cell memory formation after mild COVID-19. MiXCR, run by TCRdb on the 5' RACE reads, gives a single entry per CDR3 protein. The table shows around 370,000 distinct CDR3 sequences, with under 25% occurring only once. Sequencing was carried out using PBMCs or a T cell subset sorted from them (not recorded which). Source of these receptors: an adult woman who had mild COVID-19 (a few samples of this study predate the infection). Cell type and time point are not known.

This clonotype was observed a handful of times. CDR3 amino acids: CATSRDLGRILYQETQYF. The DNA for the CDR3 is TGTGCCACCAGCAGAGATCTTGGTAGGATTCTGTACCAAGAGACCCAGTACTTC. The chain has TRBV15 and TRBJ2-5; D unclear. V lost 0 bases, J lost 0 bases, and 17 bases lay in between. CDR1 LNHNV and CDR2 YYDKDF come from the germline V gene (reference sequence). This CDR3 comprises 18 residues. The full variable domain, in which reference TRBV15 and TRBJ2-5 provide the parts outside the CDR3, is DAMVIQNPRYQVTQFGKPVTLSCSQTLNHNVMYWYQQKSSQAPKLLFHYYDKDFNNEADTPDNFQSRRPNTSFCFLDIRSPGLGDTAMYLCATSRDLGRILYQETQYFGPGTRLLVL.

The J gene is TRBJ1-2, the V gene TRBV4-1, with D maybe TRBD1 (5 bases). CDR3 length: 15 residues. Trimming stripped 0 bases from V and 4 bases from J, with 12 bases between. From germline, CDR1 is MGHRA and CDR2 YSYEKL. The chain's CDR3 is CASSQDRVVSYGYTF. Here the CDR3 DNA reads TGCGCCAGCAGCCAAGACAGGGTGGTGTCCTATGGCTACACCTTC.

CDR3 amino acids: CAISESSTSTDTQYF. CDR3 coding DNA: TGTGCCATCAGTGAGTCTAGTACTAGCACAGATACGCAGTATTTT. The rearrangement joins TRBV10-3 to TRBJ2-3; D gene ambiguous. Germline CDR1 and CDR2: ENHRY and SYGVKD. This CDR3 is built from 15 residues. V dropped 0 bases and J dropped 0 bases, with 7 bases sitting between them.

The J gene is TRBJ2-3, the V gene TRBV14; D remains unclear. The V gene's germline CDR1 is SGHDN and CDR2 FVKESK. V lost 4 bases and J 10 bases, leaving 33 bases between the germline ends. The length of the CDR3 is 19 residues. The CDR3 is CASSPDGGLGWKSATPQYF. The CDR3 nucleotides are TGTGCCAGCAGCCCCGACGGCGGTCTCGGCTGGAAGTCGGCTACCCCGCAGTATTTT. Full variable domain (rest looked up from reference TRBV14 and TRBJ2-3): EAGVTQFPSHSVIEKGQTVTLRCDPISGHDNLYWYRRVMGKEIKFLLHFVKESKQDESGMPNNRFLAERTGGTYSTLKVQPAELEDSGVYFCASSPDGGLGWKSATPQYFGPGTRLTVL.

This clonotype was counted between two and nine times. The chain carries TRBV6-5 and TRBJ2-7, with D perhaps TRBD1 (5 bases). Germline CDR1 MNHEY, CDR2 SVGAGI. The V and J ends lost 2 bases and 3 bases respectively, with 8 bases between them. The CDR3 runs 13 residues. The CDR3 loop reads CASSYRGGYEQYF. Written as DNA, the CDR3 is TGTGCCAGCAGTTACAGGGGTGGCTACGAGCAGTACTTC.

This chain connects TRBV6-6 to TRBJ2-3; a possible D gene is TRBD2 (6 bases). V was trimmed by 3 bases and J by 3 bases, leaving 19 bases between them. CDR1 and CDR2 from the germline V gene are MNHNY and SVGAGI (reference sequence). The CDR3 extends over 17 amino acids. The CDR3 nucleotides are TGTGCCAGCAGTTATCCCGCCGGGACTGAAACAACAGATACGCAGTATTTT. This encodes CASSYPAGTETTDTQYF.

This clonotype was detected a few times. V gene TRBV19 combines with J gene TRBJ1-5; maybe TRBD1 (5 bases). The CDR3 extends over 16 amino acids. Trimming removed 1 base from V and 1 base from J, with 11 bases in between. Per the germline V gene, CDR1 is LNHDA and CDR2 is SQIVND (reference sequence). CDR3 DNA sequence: TGTGCCAGTAGTATAGGTCAGGGCCGGAGCAATCAGCCCCAGCATTTT. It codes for CASSIGQGRSNQPQHF.

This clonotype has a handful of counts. CDR3 DNA: TGTGCCAGCAACGACGGACGGATAGGGGGCACTGAAGCTTTCTTT. The encoded protein is CASNDGRIGGTEAFF. This chain links TRBV12-3 or TRBV12-4 with TRBJ1-1, with a tentative D call TRBD1 (6 bases). The length of the CDR3 is 15 residues. V was pared by 7 bases and J by 4 bases, with 19 bases between.

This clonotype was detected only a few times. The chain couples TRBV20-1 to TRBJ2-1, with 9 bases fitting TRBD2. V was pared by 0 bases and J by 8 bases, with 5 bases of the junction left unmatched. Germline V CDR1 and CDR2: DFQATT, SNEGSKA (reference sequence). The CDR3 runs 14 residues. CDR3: CSARDGGGAYEQFF. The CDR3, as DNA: TGCAGTGCTAGAGATGGCGGGGGGGCCTATGAGCAGTTCTTC.

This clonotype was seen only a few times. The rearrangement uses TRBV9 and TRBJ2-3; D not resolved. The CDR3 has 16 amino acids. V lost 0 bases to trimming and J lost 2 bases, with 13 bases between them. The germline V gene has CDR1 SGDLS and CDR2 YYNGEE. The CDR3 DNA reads TGTGCCAGCAGCGTAGGAAACGCGGCAATCACAGATACGCAGTATTTT. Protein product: CASSVGNAAITDTQYF. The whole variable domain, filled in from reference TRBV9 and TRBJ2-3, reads DSGVTQTPKHLITATGQRVTLRCSPRSGDLSVYWYQQSLDQGLQFLIQYYNGEERAKGNILERFSAQQFPDLHSELNLSSLELGDSALYFCASSVGNAAITDTQYFGPGTRLTVL.

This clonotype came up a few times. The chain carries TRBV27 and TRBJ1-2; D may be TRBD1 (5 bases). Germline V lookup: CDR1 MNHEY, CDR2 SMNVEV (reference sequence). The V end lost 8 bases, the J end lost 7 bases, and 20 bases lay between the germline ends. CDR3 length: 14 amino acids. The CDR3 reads CASGARSVNGGYTF. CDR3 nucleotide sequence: TGTGCCAGCGGGGCAAGAAGCGTAAATGGTGGCTACACCTTC.

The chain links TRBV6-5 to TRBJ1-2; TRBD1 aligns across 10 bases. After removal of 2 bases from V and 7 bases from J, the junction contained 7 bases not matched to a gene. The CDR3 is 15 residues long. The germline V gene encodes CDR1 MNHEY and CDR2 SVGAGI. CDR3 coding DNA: TGTGCCAGCAGTTACGAGACAGGGGGCAAGCGTGGCTACACCTTC. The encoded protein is CASSYETGGKRGYTF.

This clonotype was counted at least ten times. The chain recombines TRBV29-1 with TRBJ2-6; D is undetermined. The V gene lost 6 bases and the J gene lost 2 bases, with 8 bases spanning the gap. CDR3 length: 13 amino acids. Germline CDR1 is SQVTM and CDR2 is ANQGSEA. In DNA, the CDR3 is TGCAGCGTCGCACCCACTGGGGCCAACGTCCTGACTTTC. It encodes CSVAPTGANVLTF.

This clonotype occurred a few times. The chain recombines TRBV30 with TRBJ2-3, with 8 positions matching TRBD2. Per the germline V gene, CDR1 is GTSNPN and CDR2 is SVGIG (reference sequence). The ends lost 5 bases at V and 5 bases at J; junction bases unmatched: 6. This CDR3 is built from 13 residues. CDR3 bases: TGTGCCTGGCACCGGGGGGGGCTAGATACGCAGTATTTT. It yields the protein CAWHRGGLDTQYF.

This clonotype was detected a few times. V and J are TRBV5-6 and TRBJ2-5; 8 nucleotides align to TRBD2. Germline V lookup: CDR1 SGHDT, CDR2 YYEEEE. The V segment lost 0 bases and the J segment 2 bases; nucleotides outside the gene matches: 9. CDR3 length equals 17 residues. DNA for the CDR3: TGTGCCAGCAGCTTGGAACTAGCGGAAAATACTCAAGAGACCCAGTACTTC. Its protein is CASSLELAENTQETQYF.

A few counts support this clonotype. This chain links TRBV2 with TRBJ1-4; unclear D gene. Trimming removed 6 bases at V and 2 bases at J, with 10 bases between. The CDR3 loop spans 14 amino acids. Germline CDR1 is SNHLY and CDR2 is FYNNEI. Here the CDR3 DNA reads TGTGCCAGCAGGTCAAGACGGACTAATGAAAAACTGTTTTTT. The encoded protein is CASRSRRTNEKLFF.

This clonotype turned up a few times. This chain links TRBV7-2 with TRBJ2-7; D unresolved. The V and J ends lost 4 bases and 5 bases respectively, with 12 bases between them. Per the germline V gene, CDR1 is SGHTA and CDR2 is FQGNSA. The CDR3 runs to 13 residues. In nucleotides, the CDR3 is TGTGCCAGCAGCTCCTATGGACCGAACGAGCAGTACTTC. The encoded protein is CASSSYGPNEQYF. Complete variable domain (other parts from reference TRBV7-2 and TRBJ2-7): GAGVSQSPSNKVTEKGKDVELRCDPISGHTALYWYRQSLGQGLEFLIYFQGNSAPDKSGLPSDRFSAERTGGSVSTLTIQRTQQEDSAVYLCASSSYGPNEQYFGPGTRLTVT.

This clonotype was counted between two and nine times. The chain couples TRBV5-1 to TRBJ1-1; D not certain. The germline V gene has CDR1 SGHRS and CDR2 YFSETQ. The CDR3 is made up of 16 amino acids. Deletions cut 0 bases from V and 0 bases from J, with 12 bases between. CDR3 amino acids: CASSLGGTAMNTEAFF. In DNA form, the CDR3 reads TGCGCCAGCAGCTTGGGGGGTACTGCTATGAACACTGAAGCTTTCTTT.

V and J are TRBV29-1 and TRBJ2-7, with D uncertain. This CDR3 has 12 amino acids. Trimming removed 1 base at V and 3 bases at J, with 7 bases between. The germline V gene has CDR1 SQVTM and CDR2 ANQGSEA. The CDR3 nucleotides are TGCAGCGTTGAAGCGGGTCTCTACGAGCAGTACTTC. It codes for CSVEAGLYEQYF.